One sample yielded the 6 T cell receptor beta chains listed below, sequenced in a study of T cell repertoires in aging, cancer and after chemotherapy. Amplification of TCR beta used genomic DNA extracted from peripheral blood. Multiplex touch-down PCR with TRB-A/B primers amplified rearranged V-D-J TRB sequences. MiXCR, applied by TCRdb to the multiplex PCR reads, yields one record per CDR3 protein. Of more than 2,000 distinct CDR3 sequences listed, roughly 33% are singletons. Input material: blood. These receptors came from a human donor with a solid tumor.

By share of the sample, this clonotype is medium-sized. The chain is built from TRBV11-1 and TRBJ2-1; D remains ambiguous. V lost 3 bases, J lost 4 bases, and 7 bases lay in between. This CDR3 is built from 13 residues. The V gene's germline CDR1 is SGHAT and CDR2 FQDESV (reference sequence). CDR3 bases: TGTGCCAGCAGCTTGTGGGCTTACAATGAGCAGTTCTTC. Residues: CASSLWAYNEQFF.

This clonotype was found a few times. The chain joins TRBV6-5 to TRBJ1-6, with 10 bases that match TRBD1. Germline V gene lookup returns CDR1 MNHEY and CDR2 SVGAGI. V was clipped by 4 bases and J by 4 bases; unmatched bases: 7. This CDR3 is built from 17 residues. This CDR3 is CASSSPTGGAYNSPLHF. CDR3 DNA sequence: TGTGCCAGCAGTTCGCCGACAGGGGGCGCTTATAATTCACCCCTCCACTTT.

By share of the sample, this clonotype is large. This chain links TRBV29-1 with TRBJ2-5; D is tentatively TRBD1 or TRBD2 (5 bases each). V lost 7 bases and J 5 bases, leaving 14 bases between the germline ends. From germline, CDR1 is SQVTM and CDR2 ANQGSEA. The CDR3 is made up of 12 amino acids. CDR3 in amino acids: CSADPGSETQYF. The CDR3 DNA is TGCAGCGCCGACCCAGGGAGTGAGACCCAGTACTTC.

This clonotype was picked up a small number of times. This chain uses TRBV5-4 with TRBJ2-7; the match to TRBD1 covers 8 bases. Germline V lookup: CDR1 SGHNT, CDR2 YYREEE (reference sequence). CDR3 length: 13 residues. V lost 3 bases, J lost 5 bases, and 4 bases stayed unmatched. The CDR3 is CASSSGQGNEQYF. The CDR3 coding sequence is TGTGCCAGCAGCTCAGGACAGGGTAACGAGCAGTACTTC.

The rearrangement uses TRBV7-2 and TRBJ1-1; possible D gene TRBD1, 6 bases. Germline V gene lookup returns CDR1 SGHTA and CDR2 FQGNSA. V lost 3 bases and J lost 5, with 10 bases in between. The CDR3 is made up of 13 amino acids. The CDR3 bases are TGTGCCAGCAGCTTTACAGGGACGACTGAAGCTTTCTTT. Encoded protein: CASSFTGTTEAFF.

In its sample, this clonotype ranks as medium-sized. CDR3 DNA: TGTGCCAGTAGTAACCCGAACACCGGGGAGCTGTTTTTT. It encodes CASSNPNTGELFF. J is TRBJ2-2 and V is TRBV19; no definite D call. CDR1 is LNHDA and CDR2 is SQIVND in the germline V gene (reference sequence). The CDR3 contains 13 residues. V lost 4 bases to trimming and J lost 0 bases, with 3 bases between them.